This TCR beta chain was identified in a study of blood T cell repertoires in COVID-19. The overall study: Spain, Italy and the United States supplied samples that represented acute and convalescent COVID-19. Nucleic acid was either cDNA or gDNA, and it came from T cells, B-cell-depleted T cells, or PBMCs.

Unmatched junction bases numbered 14, after V lost 5 bases and J lost 8 bases. Germline-derived CDR1 and CDR2 are MNHEY and SMNVEV (reference sequence). The CDR3 contains 15 residues. Authors' processing steps: Reference gene primer amplification gave nucleated cell count estimates. Libraries were prepared by immunoSEQ multiplex PCR; TCRdb keeps only in-frame clonotypes and omits some of them. The D gene and trimming were derived from the DNA, and the V and J assignments and clone size from that table. The sample lists about 20,000 clones; approximately 88% were seen once. The chain joins TRBV27 to TRBJ1-1; TRBD1 matches at 7 bases. The sample consisted of peripheral blood. This sequence was found in a human donor in a cohort sampled during active COVID-19. The DNA for the CDR3 is TGTGCCAGCAGTGCCTACAGGGGCGCGCAACCCGAAGCTTTCTTT. The encoded protein is CASSAYRGAQPEAFF.